This entry concerns a single TCR beta chain. Amplification of the TCR beta CDR3 regions used RNA transcripts (as template). The workflow started with a first-round RT-PCR run with HTBI primers and then moved on to a second-round multiplex PCR. In TCRdb, the multiplex PCR reads were re-called with MiXCR into one record per CDR3 protein. This sample has 45,000 to 60,000 distinct CDR3 sequences, with approximately 45% found just once. The sample belongs to a study of Graves' ophthalmopathy and Graves' hyperthyroidism. This CDR3 comprises 16 residues. V lost 3 bases, J lost 0 bases, and 12 bases lay in between. Germline V gene lookup returns CDR1 LNHDA and CDR2 SQIVND (reference sequence).

This receptor was taken from an adult woman with Graves' ophthalmopathy. The sequenced material came from peripheral blood. The J gene is TRBJ1-3, the V gene TRBV19, with D hard to call. CDR3 residues: CASSIFPESSGNTIYF. CDR3 sequence (DNA): TGTGCCAGTAGTATTTTTCCCGAATCCTCTGGAAACACCATATATTTT.